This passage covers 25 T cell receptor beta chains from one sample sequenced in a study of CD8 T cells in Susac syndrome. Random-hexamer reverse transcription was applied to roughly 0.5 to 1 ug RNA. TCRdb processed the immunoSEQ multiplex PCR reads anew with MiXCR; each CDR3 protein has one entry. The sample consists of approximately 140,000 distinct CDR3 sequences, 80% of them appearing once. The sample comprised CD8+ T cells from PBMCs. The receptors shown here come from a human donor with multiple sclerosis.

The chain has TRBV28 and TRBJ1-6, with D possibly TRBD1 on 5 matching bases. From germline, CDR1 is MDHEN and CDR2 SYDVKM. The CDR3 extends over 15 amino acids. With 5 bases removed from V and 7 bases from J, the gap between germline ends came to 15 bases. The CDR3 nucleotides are TGTGCCAGCAGTGGCGCCAGGGAAGAGAATTCACCCCTCCACTTT. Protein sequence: CASSGAREENSPLHF.

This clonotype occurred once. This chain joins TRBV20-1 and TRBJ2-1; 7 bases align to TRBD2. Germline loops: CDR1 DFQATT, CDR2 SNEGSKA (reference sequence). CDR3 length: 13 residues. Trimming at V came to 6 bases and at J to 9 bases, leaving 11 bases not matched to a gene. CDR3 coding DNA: TGCAGTGCCGTCGGGGGGACCTTCGGTGAGCAGTTCTTC. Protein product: CSAVGGTFGEQFF.

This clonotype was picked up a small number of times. The CDR3 bases are TGTGCCAGCAGTGAGGGTGGCGAGCAGTACGTC. Protein product: CASSEGGEQYV. The chain uses TRBV6-1 and TRBJ2-7, with D unclear. The CDR3 spans 11 residues. The ends were cut back, 3 bases at V and 6 bases at J, with 6 bases in the middle. The germline CDR1 and CDR2 sequences are MNHNS and SASEGT.

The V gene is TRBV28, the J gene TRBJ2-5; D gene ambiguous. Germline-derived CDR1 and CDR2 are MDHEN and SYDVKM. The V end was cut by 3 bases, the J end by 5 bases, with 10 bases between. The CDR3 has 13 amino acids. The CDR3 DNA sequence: TGTGCCAGCAGTTTCAGCGTCGAGGAGACCCAGTACTTC. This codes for CASSFSVEETQYF.

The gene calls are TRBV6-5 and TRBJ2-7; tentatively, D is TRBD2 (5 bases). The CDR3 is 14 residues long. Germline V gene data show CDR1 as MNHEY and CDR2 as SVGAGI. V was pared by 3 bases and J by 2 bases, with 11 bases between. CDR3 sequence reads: CASSYGAAPYEQYF. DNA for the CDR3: TGTGCCAGCAGTTATGGAGCGGCCCCCTACGAGCAGTACTTC.

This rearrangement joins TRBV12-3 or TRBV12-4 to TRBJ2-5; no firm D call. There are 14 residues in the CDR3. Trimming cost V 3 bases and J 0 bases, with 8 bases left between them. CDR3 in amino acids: CASSFSAYQETQYF. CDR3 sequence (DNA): TGTGCCAGCAGTTTTTCGGCGTACCAAGAGACCCAGTACTTC.

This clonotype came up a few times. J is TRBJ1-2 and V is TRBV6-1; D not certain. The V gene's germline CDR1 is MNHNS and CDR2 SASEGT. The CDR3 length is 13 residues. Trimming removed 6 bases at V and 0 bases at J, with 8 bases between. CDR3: CASRIAANYGYTF. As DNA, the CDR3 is TGTGCCAGCAGGATCGCGGCTAACTATGGCTACACCTTC.

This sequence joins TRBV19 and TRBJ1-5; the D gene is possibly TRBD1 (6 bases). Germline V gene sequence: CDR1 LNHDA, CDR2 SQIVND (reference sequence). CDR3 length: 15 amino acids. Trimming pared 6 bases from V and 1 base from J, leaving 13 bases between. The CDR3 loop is CASRAQGRSNQPQHF. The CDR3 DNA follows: TGTGCCAGTAGGGCACAGGGACGGAGCAATCAGCCCCAGCATTTT.

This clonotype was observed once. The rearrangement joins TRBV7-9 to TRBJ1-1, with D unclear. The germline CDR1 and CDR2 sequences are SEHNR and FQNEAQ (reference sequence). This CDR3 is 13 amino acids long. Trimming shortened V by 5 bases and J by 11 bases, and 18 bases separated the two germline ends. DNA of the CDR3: TGTGCCAGCAGCCCCCCGGGGTCATTCGTCGCTTTCTTT. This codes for CASSPPGSFVAFF.

The CDR3 is CASSPKQNTGELFF. In DNA, the CDR3 is TGTGCCAGCAGTCCAAAACAGAACACCGGGGAGCTGTTTTTT. The chain recombines TRBV27 with TRBJ2-2; D remains ambiguous. The germline V and J ends were trimmed by 5 bases and 1 base, with 8 bases remaining between them. The CDR3 consists of 14 residues. Looked up from germline, CDR1 is MNHEY and CDR2 is SMNVEV (reference sequence).

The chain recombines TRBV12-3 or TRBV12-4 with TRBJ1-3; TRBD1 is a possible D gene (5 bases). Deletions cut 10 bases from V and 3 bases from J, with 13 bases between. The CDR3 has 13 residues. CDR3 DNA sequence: TGTGCCACCGGCCTCCAGGGTGGAAACACCATATATTTT. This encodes CATGLQGGNTIYF.

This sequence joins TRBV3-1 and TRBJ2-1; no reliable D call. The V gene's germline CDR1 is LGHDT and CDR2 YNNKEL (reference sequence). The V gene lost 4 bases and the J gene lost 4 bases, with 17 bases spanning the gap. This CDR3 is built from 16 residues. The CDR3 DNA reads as TGTGCCAGCAGCCCGTTTACCATAACTCCTTACAATGAGCAGTTCTTC. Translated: CASSPFTITPYNEQFF.

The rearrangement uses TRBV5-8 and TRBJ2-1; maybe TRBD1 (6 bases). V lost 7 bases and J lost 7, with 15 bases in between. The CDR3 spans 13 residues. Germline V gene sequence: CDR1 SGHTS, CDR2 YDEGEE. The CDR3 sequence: CASSQGLRNEQFF. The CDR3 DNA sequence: TGTGCCAGCTCCCAGGGGCTACGGAATGAGCAGTTCTTC.

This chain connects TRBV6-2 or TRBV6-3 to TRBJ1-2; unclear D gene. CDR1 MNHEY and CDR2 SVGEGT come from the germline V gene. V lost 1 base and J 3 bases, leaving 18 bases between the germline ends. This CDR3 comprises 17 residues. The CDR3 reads CASSYWFAGESDYGYTF. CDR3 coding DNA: TGTGCCAGCAGTTACTGGTTTGCGGGAGAGAGTGACTATGGCTACACCTTC.

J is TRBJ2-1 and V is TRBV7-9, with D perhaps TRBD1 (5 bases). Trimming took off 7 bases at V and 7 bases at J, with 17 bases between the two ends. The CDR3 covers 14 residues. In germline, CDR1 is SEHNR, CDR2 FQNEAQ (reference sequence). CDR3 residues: CASINSLGQNEQFF. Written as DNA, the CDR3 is TGTGCCAGCATTAACAGTCTTGGACAAAATGAGCAGTTCTTC.

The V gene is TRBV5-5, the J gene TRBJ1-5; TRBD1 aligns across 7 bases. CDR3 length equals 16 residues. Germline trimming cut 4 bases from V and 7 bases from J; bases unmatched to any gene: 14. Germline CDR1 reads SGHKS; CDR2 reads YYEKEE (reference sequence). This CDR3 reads CASSMLGEGAGQPQHF. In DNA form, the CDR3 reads TGTGCCAGCAGCATGCTTGGGGAGGGGGCCGGGCAGCCCCAGCATTTT.

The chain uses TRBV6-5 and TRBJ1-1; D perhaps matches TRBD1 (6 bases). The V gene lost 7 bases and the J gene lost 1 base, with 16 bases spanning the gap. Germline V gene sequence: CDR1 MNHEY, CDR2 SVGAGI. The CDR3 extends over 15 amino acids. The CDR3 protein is CASTTKGEANTEAFF. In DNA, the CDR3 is TGTGCCAGCACCACAAAGGGGGAGGCGAACACTGAAGCTTTCTTT.

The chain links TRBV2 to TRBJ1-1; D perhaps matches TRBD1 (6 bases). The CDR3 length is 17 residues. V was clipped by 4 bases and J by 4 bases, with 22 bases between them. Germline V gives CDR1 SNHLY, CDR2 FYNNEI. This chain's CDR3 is CASSVATGRLFFTEAFF. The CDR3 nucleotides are TGTGCCAGCAGTGTGGCGACAGGCCGTTTATTTTTCACTGAAGCTTTCTTT.

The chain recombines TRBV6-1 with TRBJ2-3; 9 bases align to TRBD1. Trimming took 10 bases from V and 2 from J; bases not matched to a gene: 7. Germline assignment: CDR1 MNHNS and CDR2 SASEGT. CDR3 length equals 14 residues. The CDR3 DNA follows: TGTGCCACGGGACAGGGAGGGTACACAGATACGCAGTATTTT. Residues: CATGQGGYTDTQYF.

The CDR3 is CASFAAGGSEQFF. CDR3 DNA sequence: TGTGCCAGCTTCGCCGCGGGGGGGTCTGAGCAGTTCTTC. The rearrangement links TRBV27 to TRBJ2-1; 9 positions agree with TRBD2. Trimming cost V 8 bases and J 9 bases; bases outside gene matches: 8. Germline-derived CDR1 and CDR2 are MNHEY and SMNVEV (reference sequence). The CDR3 length is 13 residues.

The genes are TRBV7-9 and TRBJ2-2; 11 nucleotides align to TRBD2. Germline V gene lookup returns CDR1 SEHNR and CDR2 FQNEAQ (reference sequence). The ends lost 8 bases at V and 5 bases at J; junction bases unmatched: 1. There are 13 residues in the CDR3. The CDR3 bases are TGTGCCAGCGCTAGCGGGGGGACCGGGGAGCTGTTTTTT. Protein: CASASGGTGELFF.

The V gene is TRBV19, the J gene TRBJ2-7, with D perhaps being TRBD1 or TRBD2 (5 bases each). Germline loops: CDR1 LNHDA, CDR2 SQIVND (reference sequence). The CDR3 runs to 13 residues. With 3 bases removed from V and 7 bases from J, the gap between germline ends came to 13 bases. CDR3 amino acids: CASSIMRDAEQYF. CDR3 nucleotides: TGTGCCAGTAGTATCATGAGGGACGCTGAGCAGTACTTC.

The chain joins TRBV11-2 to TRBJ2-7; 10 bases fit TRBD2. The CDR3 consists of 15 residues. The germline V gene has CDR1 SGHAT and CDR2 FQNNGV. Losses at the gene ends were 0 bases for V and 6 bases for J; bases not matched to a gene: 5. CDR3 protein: CASSLEAGGLSEQYF. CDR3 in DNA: TGTGCCAGCAGCTTAGAAGCGGGGGGGCTCTCCGAGCAGTACTTC.

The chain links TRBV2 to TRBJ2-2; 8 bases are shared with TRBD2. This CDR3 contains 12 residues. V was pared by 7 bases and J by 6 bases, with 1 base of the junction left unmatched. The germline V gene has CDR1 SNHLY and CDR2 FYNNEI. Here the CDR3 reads CASIGGAGELFF. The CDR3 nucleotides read TGTGCCAGCATCGGGGGGGCCGGGGAGCTGTTTTTT. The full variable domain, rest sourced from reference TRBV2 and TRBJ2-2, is EPEVTQTPSHQVTQMGQEVILRCVPISNHLYFYWYRQILGQKVEFLVSFYNNEISEKSEIFDDQFSVERPDGSNFTLKIRSTKLEDSAMYFCASIGGAGELFFGEGSRLTVL.

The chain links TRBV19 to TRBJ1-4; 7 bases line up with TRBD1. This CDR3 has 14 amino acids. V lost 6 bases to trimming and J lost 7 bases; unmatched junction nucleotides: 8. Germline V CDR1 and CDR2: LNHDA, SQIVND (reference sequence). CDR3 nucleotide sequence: TGTGCCAGTAGCATGACAGGGATCGCTGAAAAACTGTTTTTT. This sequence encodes CASSMTGIAEKLFF.